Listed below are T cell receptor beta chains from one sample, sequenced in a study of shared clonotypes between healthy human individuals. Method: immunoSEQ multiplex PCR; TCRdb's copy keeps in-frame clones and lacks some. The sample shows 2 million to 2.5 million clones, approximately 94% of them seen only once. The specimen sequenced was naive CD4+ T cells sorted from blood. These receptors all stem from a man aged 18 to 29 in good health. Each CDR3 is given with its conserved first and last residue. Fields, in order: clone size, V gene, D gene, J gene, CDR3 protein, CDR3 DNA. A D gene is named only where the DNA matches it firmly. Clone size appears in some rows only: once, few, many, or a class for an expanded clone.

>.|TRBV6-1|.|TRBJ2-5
CASRSGSGLETQYF
TGTGCCAGCAGATCCGGGTCTGGCTTGGAGACCCAGTACTTC
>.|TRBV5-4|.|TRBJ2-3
CASSLGAKGSTDTQYF
TGTGCCAGCAGCTTGGGGGCAAAGGGAAGCACAGATACGCAGTATTTT
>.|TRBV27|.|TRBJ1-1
CASSQTMGGTEAFF
TGTGCCAGCAGTCAGACAATGGGGGGCACTGAAGCTTTCTTT
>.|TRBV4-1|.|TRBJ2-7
CASSPGGGSTYEQYF
TGCGCCAGCAGCCCAGGGGGCGGGAGTACTTACGAGCAGTACTTC
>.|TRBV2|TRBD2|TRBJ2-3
CASSDPGTSVSDTQYF
TGTGCCAGCAGTGATCCGGGGACTAGCGTTTCAGATACGCAGTATTTT
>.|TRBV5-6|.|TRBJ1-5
CASSLEGNKGPQHF
TGTGCCAGCAGCTTGGAAGGGAATAAGGGGCCCCAGCATTTT
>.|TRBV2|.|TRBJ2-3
CASSEAGPGDTQYF
TGTGCCAGCAGTGAAGCGGGACCCGGGGATACGCAGTATTTT
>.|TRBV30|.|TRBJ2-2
CAWSVIGNTGELFF
TGTGCCTGGAGTGTAATAGGGAACACCGGGGAGCTGTTTTTT
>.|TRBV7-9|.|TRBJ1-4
CASSLGQANEKLFF
TGTGCCAGCAGCTTGGGACAAGCAAATGAAAAACTGTTTTTT
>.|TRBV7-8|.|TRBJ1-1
CASSYGYLTGMNTEAFF
TGTGCCAGCAGCTACGGGTATTTGACAGGAATGAACACTGAAGCTTTCTTT
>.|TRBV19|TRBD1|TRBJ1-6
CASSAGQIGSPLHF
TGTGCCAGTAGTGCGGGACAGATCGGTTCACCCCTCCACTTT
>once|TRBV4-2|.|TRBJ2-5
CASSFSTAAETQYF
TGTGCCAGCAGCTTCTCCACCGCGGCCGAGACCCAGTACTTC
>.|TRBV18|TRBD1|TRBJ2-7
CASSPRAGGVDEQYF
TGTGCCAGCTCACCACGGGCAGGGGGAGTCGACGAGCAGTACTTC
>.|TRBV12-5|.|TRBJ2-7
CASGLVPFNQGIYEQYF
TGTGCTAGTGGTTTGGTACCCTTCAATCAGGGTATCTACGAGCAGTACTTC
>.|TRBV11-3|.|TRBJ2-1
CASSFGPYNEQFF
TGTGCCAGCAGCTTTGGCCCCTACAATGAGCAGTTCTTC
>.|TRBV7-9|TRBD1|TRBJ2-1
CASSSGQNLLFYNEQFF
TGTGCCAGCAGCTCGGGACAGAACCTACTTTTCTACAATGAGCAGTTCTTC